This T cell receptor beta chain derives from a study of blood T cells in healthy people across ages. A second PCR, run for roughly 6 to 11 cycles, used a sample-barcoded 5' primer plus a J-beta primer mix. TCRdb re-called the 5' RACE reads through MiXCR, storing one row per CDR3 protein. This table has about 970,000 distinct CDR3 sequences, around 54% appearing once. The length of the CDR3 is 14 residues. V lost 6 bases and J lost 4; bases outside the gene matches: 6. Germline CDR1 reads LGHDT; CDR2 reads YNNKEL (reference sequence). The rearrangement links TRBV3-1 to TRBJ1-1; 9 bases align to TRBD1. Source material: blood. The sequence came from a woman aged 60 to 75 in good health. In DNA, the CDR3 is TGTGCCAGCAGTTTTCGACAGGGGGTCACTGAAGCTTTCTTT. This encodes CASSFRQGVTEAFF.